This T cell receptor (beta chain) was obtained from a study of CD8+CD57+ T cells in acquired aplastic anemia. Study as a whole: Each DNA sample taken from sorted CD4+ and CD8+ cells came to approximately 3.2 ug on average. Study results and limitations: Levels of CD8+ Simpson's diversity were not significantly distinct in patients versus controls. Shared by patients and controls, 25 to 30 CD8+ CDR3s were abundant in patients.

Profiling of TCR beta VDJ combinations and CDR3 sequences used genomic DNA as template. TCRdb reprocessed the reads via MiXCR and lists one record per CDR3 protein. The sample holds about 270,000 distinct CDR3 sequences, approximately 86% seen once. Points on this clonotype: Its antigen is unidentified. One junction end disagrees with the germline gene, perhaps due to a read error.

All sequencing subjects had displayed CD8+CD57+ cell expansion on flow cytometry. No patient had been given any therapy when blood was sampled. This TCR came from a human donor with aplastic anemia. Sample: sorted CD4+, CD8+, or CD8+CD57+ T cells (not recorded which) from PBMCs.

The CDR3 bases are TGTGCCAGCAGCTTCGCGGGAGGTCCCTATAAGCAGTATTTT. Translation gives CASSFAGGPYKQYF. The rearrangement links TRBV15 to TRBJ2-3; 8 nucleotides agree with TRBD2. This CDR3 comprises 14 residues. CDR1 is LNHNV, CDR2 YYDKDF, per germline (reference sequence).